This TCR beta chain was captured in a study of blood T cell repertoires in COVID-19. Turning to the study itself: The samples span acute and convalescent COVID-19 from the United States, Italy and Spain. PBMCs, B-cell-depleted T cells, or T cells were the source of the cDNA or gDNA that made up the material.

This clone occurred a few times. The cohort comprised adults aged about 18 to 90 years residing in around 25 US areas. In the original analysis: Amplification from reference gene primers served as the basis for estimated nucleated cell counts. Assay: immunoSEQ multiplex PCR; the TCRdb copy retains only in-frame clones and omits some. That table gives V, J and clone size, and the DNA gave D and trimming. The table shows 200,000 to 250,000 clones, with roughly 88% occurring only once. The sequence came from a woman aged 50 to 60 who had recovered from COVID-19. The sample taken for sequencing was PBMCs or T cells enriched from blood (not recorded which).

The CDR3: CASRLGGNSYEQYF. In DNA, the CDR3 is TGTGCCAGCAGACTCGGCGGTAACTCCTACGAGCAGTACTTC. The chain joins TRBV27 to TRBJ2-7, with D uncertain. The length of the CDR3 is 14 residues. Trimming took 6 bases from V and 0 from J, leaving 12 bases between them. CDR1 is MNHEY, CDR2 SMNVEV, per germline (reference sequence).